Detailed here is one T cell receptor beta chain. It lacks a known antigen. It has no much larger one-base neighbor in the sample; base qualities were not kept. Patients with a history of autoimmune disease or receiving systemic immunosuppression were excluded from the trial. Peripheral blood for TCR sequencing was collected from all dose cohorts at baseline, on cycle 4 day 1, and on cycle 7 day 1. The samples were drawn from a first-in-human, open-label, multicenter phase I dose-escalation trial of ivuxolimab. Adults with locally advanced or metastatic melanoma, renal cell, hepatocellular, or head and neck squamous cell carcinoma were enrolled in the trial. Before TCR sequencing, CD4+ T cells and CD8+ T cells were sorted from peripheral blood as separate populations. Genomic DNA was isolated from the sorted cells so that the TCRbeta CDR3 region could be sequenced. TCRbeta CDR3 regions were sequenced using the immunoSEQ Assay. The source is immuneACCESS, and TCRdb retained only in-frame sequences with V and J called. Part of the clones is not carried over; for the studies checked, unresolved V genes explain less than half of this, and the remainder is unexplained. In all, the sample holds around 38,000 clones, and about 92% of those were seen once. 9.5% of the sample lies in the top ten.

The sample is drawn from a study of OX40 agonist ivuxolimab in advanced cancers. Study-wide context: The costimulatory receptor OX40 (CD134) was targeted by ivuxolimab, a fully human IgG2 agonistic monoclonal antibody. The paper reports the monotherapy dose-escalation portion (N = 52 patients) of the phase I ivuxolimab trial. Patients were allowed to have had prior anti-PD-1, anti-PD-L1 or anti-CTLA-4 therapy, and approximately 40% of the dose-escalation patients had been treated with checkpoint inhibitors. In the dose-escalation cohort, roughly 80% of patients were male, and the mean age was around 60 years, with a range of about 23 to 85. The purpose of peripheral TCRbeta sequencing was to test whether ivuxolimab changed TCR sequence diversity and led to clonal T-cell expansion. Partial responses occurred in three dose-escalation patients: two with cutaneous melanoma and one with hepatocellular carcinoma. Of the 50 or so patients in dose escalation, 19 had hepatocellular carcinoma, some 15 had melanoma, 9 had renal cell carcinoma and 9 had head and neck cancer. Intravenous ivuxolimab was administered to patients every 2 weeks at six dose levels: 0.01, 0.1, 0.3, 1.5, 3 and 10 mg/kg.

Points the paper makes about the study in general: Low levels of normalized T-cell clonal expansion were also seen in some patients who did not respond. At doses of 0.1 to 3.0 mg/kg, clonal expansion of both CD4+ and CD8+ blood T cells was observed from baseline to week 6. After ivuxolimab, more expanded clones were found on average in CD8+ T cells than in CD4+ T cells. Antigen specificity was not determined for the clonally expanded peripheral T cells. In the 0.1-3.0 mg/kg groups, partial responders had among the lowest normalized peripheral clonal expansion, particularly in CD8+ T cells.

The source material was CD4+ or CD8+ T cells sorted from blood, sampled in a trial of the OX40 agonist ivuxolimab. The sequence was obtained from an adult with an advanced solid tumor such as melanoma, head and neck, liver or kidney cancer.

The DNA sequence is as follows: TGTGCCACCAGCAGACCTTCATCTAGGACTAGTGGAACGCCTGGTGGCACAGATACGCAGTATTTT. Its protein is CATSRPSSRTSGTPGGTDTQYF. The sequence is built from TRBV15 and TRBJ2-3; 7 nucleotides in the junction match TRBD2. Based on the germline V gene (reference sequence), the CDR1 and CDR2 sequences are LNHNV and YYDKDF. V is trimmed back by 2 bases and J by 1 base, and the junction contains 24 bases that no gene match accounts for. Counted from cysteine to phenylalanine, this CDR3 has 22 amino acids. The CDR3 DNA has 66 bases and is translated from base 1.